These T cell receptor beta chains were read from a single sample in a study of CD8 T cells in ankylosing spondylitis. Via MiXCR, TCRdb re-called the 5' RACE reads, giving one row per CDR3 protein. The sample has around 29,000 distinct CDR3 sequences; around 5% are singletons. Sample: blood, either unsorted or a sorted T cell fraction (not recorded which). The origin of the receptors is a female donor with ankylosing spondylitis or in good health (not recorded which). Each CDR3 is given with its conserved first and last residue. Fields, in order: clone size, V gene, J gene, D gene, CDR3 DNA, CDR3 protein. D genes are given only for firm matches. Part of the rows lack a size; the others show once, few, many or a class for expanded clones.

>many|TRBV9|TRBJ1-3|NA
TGTGCCAGCAGCGCGGCCCCGCTGCCAAGAAACTCTGGAAACACCATATATTTT
CASSAAPLPRNSGNTIYF
>many|TRBV9|TRBJ2-7|TRBD2
TGTGCCAGCAGCCTAACCACTGGAGCGGGGTCCTACGAGCAGTACTTC
CASSLTTGAGSYEQYF
>medium-sized|TRBV9|TRBJ1-4|TRBD1
TGTGCCAGCAGCCCTCGGACAGGGGAAGAAAAACTGTTTTTT
CASSPRTGEEKLFF
>many|TRBV9|TRBJ1-1|NA
TGTGCCAGCAGCGTAGGGGGCAGGAACACTGAAGCTTTCTTT
CASSVGGRNTEAFF
>medium-sized|TRBV9|TRBJ2-2|TRBD2
TGTGCCAGCGGACTAGCGGGGAGCACCGGGGAGCTGTTTTTT
CASGLAGSTGELFF
>many|TRBV9|TRBJ2-3|NA
TGTGCCAGCAGCTCCCGGGGGTCGGATACGCAGTATTTT
CASSSRGSDTQYF
>NA|TRBV9|TRBJ2-3|NA
TGTGCCAGCAGCTTATCTGGGGATACGCAGTATTTT
CASSLSGDTQYF
>medium-sized|TRBV9|TRBJ1-2|NA
TGTGCCAGCAGCGCCGGGACGGCGGGAGGCTACACCTTC
CASSAGTAGGYTF
>medium-sized|TRBV9|TRBJ1-2|NA
TGTGCCAGCAGCGTAGCAACAGCCATTGGAGATGGCTACACCTTC
CASSVATAIGDGYTF
>medium-sized|TRBV9|TRBJ1-1|NA
TGTGCCAGCAGCGTACAGCTGAACACTGAAGCTTTCTTT
CASSVQLNTEAFF
>many|TRBV9|TRBJ2-3|NA
TGTGCCAGCAGCGTAGGAGACAGGAGATACACAGATACGCAGTATTTT
CASSVGDRRYTDTQYF
>few|TRBV9|TRBJ2-1|NA
TGTGCCAGCAGCGTAGGGAGGGGCCAGTACAATGAGCAGTTCTTC
CASSVGRGQYNEQFF
>medium-sized|TRBV9|TRBJ1-1|TRBD1
TGTGCCAGCAGCGTAGTAGGGGGCCCGGGGGGAAGAGCTTTCTTT
CASSVVGGPGGRAFF
>medium-sized|TRBV9|TRBJ2-7|TRBD2
TGTGCCAGCAGCGTAGAGCCTAGCGGAGCCTACGAGCAGTACTTC
CASSVEPSGAYEQYF
>many|TRBV9|TRBJ2-1|TRBD1
TGTGCCAGCAGCGTAGTGGACAGGGGGCGGAGTGAGCAGTTCTTC
CASSVVDRGRSEQFF
>NA|TRBV9|TRBJ2-3|NA
TGTGCCAGCAGCCAGGGGACTAGCACAGATACGCAGTATTTT
CASSQGTSTDTQYF
>many|TRBV9|TRBJ1-5|NA
TGTGCCAGCAGCGTAGCGGCGGGCAATCAGCCCCAGCATTTT
CASSVAAGNQPQHF
>NA|TRBV9|TRBJ2-4|TRBD1
TGTGCCAGCAGCCCCTCGGGACAGGGAAAAAACATTCAGTACTTC
CASSPSGQGKNIQYF
>many|TRBV9|TRBJ1-1|TRBD1
TGTGCCAGCAGCGTGGGACAGATATACACTGAAGCTTTCTTT
CASSVGQIYTEAFF
>few|TRBV9|TRBJ1-1|NA
TGTGCCAGCAGCGTAGATTCAGGGCACACTGAAGCTTTCTTT
CASSVDSGHTEAFF
>few|TRBV21-1|TRBJ2-4|NA
TGTGCCAGCAGCGTGGGACAGGGAGGGAACATTCAGTACTTC
CASSVGQGGNIQYF
>many|TRBV9|TRBJ1-4|TRBD1
TGTGCCAGCAGTCCGGGACAGGGGAATGAAAAACTGTTTTTT
CASSPGQGNEKLFF
>few|TRBV9|TRBJ1-2|NA
TGTGCCAGCAGCGTATTCGGGACCGACGGCTACACCTTC
CASSVFGTDGYTF
>many|TRBV9|TRBJ2-5|TRBD1
TGTGCCAGCAGCACTACAGGGGGCACCCAAGAGACCCAGTACTTC
CASSTTGGTQETQYF
>NA|TRBV9|TRBJ2-3|NA
TGTGCCAGCAGCACCAGTCTAGGAGGGCTAGGTGGTGATACGCAGTATTTT
CASSTSLGGLGGDTQYF
>many|TRBV9|TRBJ2-5|NA
TGTGCCAGCAGCGTAGCTGTGGCAGAGACCCAGTACTTC
CASSVAVAETQYF
>medium-sized|TRBV9|TRBJ1-4|NA
TGTGCCAGCAGCGTAGAAGGGCGGACAGCTAATGAAAAACTGTTTTTT
CASSVEGRTANEKLFF
>many|TRBV9|TRBJ2-7|NA
TGTGCCAGCAGCCCAGCCCCAAAGACCTACGAGCAGTACTTC
CASSPAPKTYEQYF
>many|TRBV9|TRBJ2-4|NA
TGTGCCAGCAGCGTAGCCCCGGGTGGCGGAAACATTCAGTACTTC
CASSVAPGGGNIQYF
>many|TRBV9|TRBJ2-1|TRBD2
TGTGCCAGCAACCGTGCGGGGGTTGAGCAGTTCTTC
CASNRAGVEQFF
>many|TRBV29-1|TRBJ1-6|NA
TGCAGCGGGCTCCTGGGAATTCGACGCCGGTATTCACCCCTCCACTTT
CSGLLGIRRRYSPLHF
>many|TRBV9|TRBJ2-5|TRBD1
TGTGCCAGCAGCGTAGGAGGGACAGGGGGACGCCAAGAGACCCAGTACTTC
CASSVGGTGGRQETQYF
>many|TRBV9|TRBJ2-2|NA
TGTGCCAGCAGCGCTAGCAGGGCGGGGACCGGGGAGCTGTTTTTT
CASSASRAGTGELFF
>many|TRBV9|TRBJ2-1|NA
TGTGCCAGCAGCGTAGGGGTGGGAGTGAGCTCCTACAATGAGCAGTTCTTC
CASSVGVGVSSYNEQFF
>NA|TRBV9|TRBJ2-2|NA
TGTGCCAGCTCCCGAGGGGGGAAAAACACCGGGGAGCTGTTTTTT
CASSRGGKNTGELFF
>medium-sized|TRBV9|TRBJ2-1|NA
TGTGCCAGCAGCGTAGGTTACGGCTACAATGAGCAGTTCTTC
CASSVGYGYNEQFF
>many|TRBV9|TRBJ1-1|NA
TGTGCCAGCAGCGTAGGACCAGGGAACACTGAAGCTTTCTTT
CASSVGPGNTEAFF
>medium-sized|TRBV9|TRBJ1-3|NA
TGTGCCAGCAGCGTAGGGGGGTACGGAAACACCATATATTTT
CASSVGGYGNTIYF
>medium-sized|TRBV9|TRBJ2-5|NA
TGTGCCAGCAGCGTAGAAGGGGGCCAAGAGACCCAGTACTTC
CASSVEGGQETQYF
>medium-sized|TRBV9|TRBJ2-3|TRBD2
TGTGCCAGCAGCGTTAGCGGGAGAAAGGCAGATACGCAGTATTTT
CASSVSGRKADTQYF
>NA|TRBV9|TRBJ2-2|TRBD1
TGTGCCAGCAGCCCTCGTCCTCGAGACAGGGGGGCGGGCGGGGAGCTGTTTTTT
CASSPRPRDRGAGGELFF